This is a list of T cell receptor beta chains from one sample in a study of T cells after yellow fever vaccination. TCRdb reprocessed the 5' RACE reads via MiXCR and lists one record per CDR3 protein. Of fewer than 450,000 distinct CDR3 sequences in the sample, around 3.9% were seen once. Source: PBMCs, taken 5 days after the yellow fever booster vaccination. The receptor source for this set is a man aged 18 to 30 who received the YFV17D yellow fever vaccine. CDR3s include the opening cysteine and the closing phenylalanine or tryptophan. The D gene is left open where the match is weak. Some rows mark clone size as missing; the rest say once, few, many or name a class of expanded clone.

V gene	J gene	clone size	D gene	CDR3 protein	CDR3 DNA
TRBV7-9	TRBJ2-1	many	.	CASSGYNEQFF	TGTGCCAGCAGCGGGTACAATGAGCAGTTCTTC
TRBV7-9	TRBJ2-3	.	.	CASSLERRADTQYF	TGTGCCAGCAGCTTAGAACGGAGGGCAGATACGCAGTATTTT
TRBV18	TRBJ1-1	.	TRBD1	CASSKGQGMGNTEAFF	TGTGCCAGCTCAAAGGGACAGGGGATGGGGAACACTGAAGCTTTCTTT
TRBV11-2	TRBJ2-1	.	TRBD2	CASSSYSGVYNEQFF	TGTGCCAGCAGCTCTTATAGCGGGGTATACAATGAGCAGTTCTTC
TRBV12-3/TRBV12-4	TRBJ2-1	many	.	CASSLLSPRGEQFF	TGTGCCAGCAGTCTGCTATCACCTAGAGGAGAGCAGTTCTTC
TRBV4-3	TRBJ2-1	few	.	CASSQALSSSSYNEQFF	TGCGCCAGCAGCCAGGCTCTAAGTAGTAGCTCCTACAATGAGCAGTTCTTC
TRBV5-4	TRBJ2-1	.	.	CASSLGGGGLSDEQFF	TGTGCCAGCAGCTTGGGAGGAGGGGGGCTGTCGGATGAGCAGTTCTTC
TRBV5-1	TRBJ1-4	many	.	CASSFFGREDEKLFF	TGCGCCAGCAGCTTTTTCGGTCGCGAGGATGAAAAACTGTTTTTT
TRBV7-2	TRBJ2-3	many	TRBD2	CASSFATSGNTRDTQYF	TGTGCCAGCAGCTTTGCCACTAGCGGGAATACAAGAGATACGCAGTATTTT
TRBV6-6	TRBJ1-2	few	.	CASSTVNYGYTF	TGTGCCAGCAGTACCGTCAACTATGGCTACACCTTC
TRBV7-3	TRBJ2-3	few	TRBD2	CASSKPSSGDDTQYF	TGTGCCAGCAGCAAACCAAGTAGCGGGGACGATACGCAGTATTTT
TRBV9	TRBJ2-2	.	TRBD1	CASSRQGARDGELFF	TGTGCCAGCAGCAGACAGGGGGCGCGGGACGGGGAGCTGTTTTTT
TRBV20-1	TRBJ1-2	many	.	CSASLGQDGYTF	TGCAGTGCTAGTCTCGGCCAAGATGGCTACACCTTC
TRBV20-1	TRBJ1-1	.	.	CSARAGGFGTEAFF	TGCAGTGCTAGAGCTGGAGGGTTTGGGACTGAAGCTTTCTTT
TRBV29-1	TRBJ1-1	.	.	CSVVEGGTEAFF	TGCAGCGTTGTTGAGGGGGGCACTGAAGCTTTCTTT
TRBV27	TRBJ2-6	many	.	CASSPMVGVAGANVLTF	TGTGCCAGCAGTCCCATGGTGGGTGTCGCTGGGGCCAACGTCCTGACTTTC
TRBV4-2	TRBJ1-6	.	TRBD1	CASSQAGTAKNSPLHF	TGTGCCAGCAGCCAAGCCGGGACAGCTAAAAATTCACCCCTCCACTTT
TRBV3-1	TRBJ1-6	few	.	CASSQAFSPLHF	TGTGCCAGCAGCCAAGCGTTTTCACCCCTCCACTTT
TRBV6-5	TRBJ2-1	.	TRBD2	CASSYVAGGVNEQFF	TGTGCCAGCAGTTACGTAGCGGGGGGGGTCAATGAGCAGTTCTTC
TRBV5-6	TRBJ2-2	many	.	CASLYYGLDTGELFF	TGTGCCAGCCTCTATTACGGTTTGGACACCGGGGAGCTGTTTTTT
TRBV5-6	TRBJ1-1	.	.	CASSSSGQTEAFF	TGTGCCAGCAGCTCCAGCGGGCAGACTGAAGCTTTCTTT
TRBV6-5	TRBJ1-2	.	TRBD1	CASSYSGQGEYGYTF	TGTGCCAGCAGTTACTCAGGGCAGGGGGAATATGGCTACACCTTC
TRBV20-1	TRBJ2-5	many	.	CSARAGLEETQYF	TGCAGTGCTAGAGCAGGTTTAGAAGAGACCCAGTACTTC
TRBV20-1	TRBJ1-2	.	TRBD1	CSARRQGGGGYTF	TGCAGTGCTAGGCGACAGGGCGGTGGCGGCTACACCTTC
TRBV19	TRBJ2-6	.	.	CASTDLPGAGANVLTF	TGTGCCAGTACCGATCTGCCAGGGGCTGGGGCCAACGTCCTGACTTTC
TRBV13	TRBJ1-1	few	.	CASSFIGVETEAFF	TGTGCCAGCAGCTTCATCGGGGTGGAGACTGAAGCTTTCTTT
TRBV7-3	TRBJ2-2	many	.	CASSLWAGPTGELFF	TGTGCCAGCAGCTTATGGGCAGGACCCACCGGGGAGCTGTTTTTT
TRBV20-1	TRBJ2-3	few	.	CSASGSTQYF	TGCAGCGCTAGTGGTAGTACGCAGTATTTT
TRBV27	TRBJ2-1	few	TRBD2	CASSLSLFSGAGFYNEQFF	TGTGCCAGCAGTTTATCCCTCTTCTCAGGAGCGGGGTTCTACAATGAGCAGTTCTTC
TRBV11-2	TRBJ2-7	many	TRBD2	CASSSSGGANPLASSYEQYF	TGTGCCAGCAGTTCCAGCGGGGGCGCCAACCCACTAGCGAGCTCCTACGAGCAGTACTTC
TRBV7-2	TRBJ2-1	many	TRBD1	CASSRDRGENNEQFF	TGTGCCAGCAGCCGGGACAGGGGCGAGAACAATGAGCAGTTCTTC
TRBV20-1	TRBJ2-2	.	TRBD1	CSARTGANTGELFF	TGCAGTGCCAGGACAGGGGCGAACACCGGGGAGCTGTTTTTT
TRBV20-1	TRBJ1-2	many	.	CSANAFQRGVGGYTF	TGCAGTGCTAATGCATTTCAAAGGGGGGTGGGTGGCTACACCTTC
TRBV6-2/TRBV6-3	TRBJ2-7	.	.	CASFTPGLKTSYEQYF	TGTGCCAGTTTCACCCCGGGACTCAAGACCTCCTACGAGCAGTACTTC
TRBV7-2	TRBJ2-3	many	.	CASSLESWDTQYF	TGTGCCAGCAGCTTAGAGTCTTGGGATACGCAGTATTTT
TRBV5-5	TRBJ1-1	many	.	CASSLQRNTEAFF	TGCGCCAGCAGCTTGCAACGGAACACTGAAGCTTTCTTT
TRBV12-3/TRBV12-4	TRBJ2-5	many	.	CASGTRETQYF	TGTGCCAGTGGGACCCGGGAGACCCAGTACTTC
TRBV4-3	TRBJ2-3	many	TRBD1	CASSQDWSRGLADTQYF	TGCGCCAGCAGCCAAGATTGGAGCAGGGGGCTTGCAGATACGCAGTATTTT
TRBV10-2	TRBJ1-2	few	.	CASSETPGAPGRGYTF	TGCGCCAGCAGTGAGACCCCAGGGGCCCCCGGTAGAGGCTACACCTTC